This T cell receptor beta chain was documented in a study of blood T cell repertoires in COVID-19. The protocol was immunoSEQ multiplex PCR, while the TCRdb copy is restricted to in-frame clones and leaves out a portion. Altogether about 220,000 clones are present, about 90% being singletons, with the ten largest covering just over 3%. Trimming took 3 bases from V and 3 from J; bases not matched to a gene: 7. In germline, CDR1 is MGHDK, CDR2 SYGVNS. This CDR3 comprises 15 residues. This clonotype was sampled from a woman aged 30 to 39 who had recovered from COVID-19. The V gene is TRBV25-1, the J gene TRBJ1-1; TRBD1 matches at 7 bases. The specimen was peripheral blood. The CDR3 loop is CASSDPRQGDTEAFF. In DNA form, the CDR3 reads TGTGCCAGCAGTGACCCCAGACAGGGAGACACTGAAGCTTTCTTT.